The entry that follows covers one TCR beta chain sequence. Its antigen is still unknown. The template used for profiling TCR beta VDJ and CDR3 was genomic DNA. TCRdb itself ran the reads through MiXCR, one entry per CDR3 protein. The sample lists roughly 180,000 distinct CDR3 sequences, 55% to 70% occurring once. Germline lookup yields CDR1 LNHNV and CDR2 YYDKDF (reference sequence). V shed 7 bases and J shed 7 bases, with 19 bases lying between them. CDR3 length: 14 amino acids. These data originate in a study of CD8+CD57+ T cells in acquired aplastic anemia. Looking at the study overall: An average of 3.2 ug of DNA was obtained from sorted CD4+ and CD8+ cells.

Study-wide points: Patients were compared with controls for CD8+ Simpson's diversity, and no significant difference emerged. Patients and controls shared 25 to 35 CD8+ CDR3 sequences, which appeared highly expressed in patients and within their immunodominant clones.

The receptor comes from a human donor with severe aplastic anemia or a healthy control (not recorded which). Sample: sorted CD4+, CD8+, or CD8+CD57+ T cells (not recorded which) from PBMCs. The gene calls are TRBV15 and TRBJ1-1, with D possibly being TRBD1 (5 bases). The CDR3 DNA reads TGTGCCACCATGGGGTCCGCTGGGACGGATGAAGCTTTCTTT. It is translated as CATMGSAGTDEAFF.